These 19 T cell receptor beta chains share one sample of origin, sequenced in a study of T cells in Graves' hyperthyroidism and ophthalmopathy. TCR beta CDR3 sequences were amplified from RNA transcripts. The HTBI primer set drove a first-round RT-PCR of the TCR CDR3. Using its own MiXCR run on the multiplex PCR reads, TCRdb lists one record per CDR3 protein. The sample has about 500,000 distinct CDR3 sequences; over 15% are singletons. The sample consisted of blood. Receptors were obtained from a woman under 30 with Graves' hyperthyroidism.

This clonotype was counted a few times. V and J are TRBV29-1 and TRBJ2-3; 9 nucleotides agree with TRBD1. The CDR3 runs 13 residues. Germline trimming cut 7 bases from V and 5 bases from J; bases unmatched to any gene: 7. Germline V gene lookup returns CDR1 SQVTM and CDR2 ANQGSEA. The CDR3 protein is CSAGTGWEDTQYF. The DNA of the CDR3 is TGCAGCGCCGGGACAGGGTGGGAAGATACGCAGTATTTT.

This chain uses TRBV11-1 with TRBJ2-6; no firm D call. The CDR3 totals 18 residues. V was cut by 2 bases and J by 1 base, with 15 bases left in between. The germline gives CDR1 SGHAT, CDR2 FQDESV (reference sequence). CDR3 amino acids: CASSLIAVRPSGANVLTF. Written as DNA, the CDR3 is TGTGCCAGCAGCTTAATCGCCGTCCGCCCTTCTGGGGCCAACGTCCTGACTTTC.

This clonotype showed up just a few times. The rearrangement joins TRBV6-6 to TRBJ1-2, with D possibly being TRBD1 (5 bases). Germline V CDR1 and CDR2: MNHNY, SVGAGI (reference sequence). The CDR3 runs 14 residues. The V gene lost 0 bases and the J gene lost 7 bases, with 12 bases spanning the gap. The CDR3 DNA follows: TGTGCCAGCAGTTACTCGTGGGGGGGATCTGGCTACACCTTC. This gives the protein CASSYSWGGSGYTF.

This clonotype was found many times. The rearrangement links TRBV11-2 to TRBJ1-2; no firm D call. This CDR3 is built from 16 residues. V was cut by 1 base and J by 1 base, with 13 bases left in between. Germline-derived CDR1 and CDR2 are SGHAT and FQNNGV. The CDR3 DNA reads TGTGCCAGCAGCTTAGGGAGTGGGCTCCTTAACTATGGCTACACCTTC. Protein product: CASSLGSGLLNYGYTF. Using reference TRBV11-2 and TRBJ1-2 for the parts outside the CDR3, the full variable domain is EAGVAQSPRYKIIEKRQSVAFWCNPISGHATLYWYQQILGQGPKLLIQFQNNGVVDDSQLPKDRFSAERLKGVDSTLKIQPAKLEDSAVYLCASSLGSGLLNYGYTFGSGTRLTVV.

This chain connects TRBV5-1 to TRBJ2-3; TRBD2 might be the D (5 bases). The CDR3 has 12 amino acids. V lost 4 bases and J lost 5, with 8 bases in between. Germline V lookup: CDR1 SGHRS, CDR2 YFSETQ. CDR3 in amino acids: CASSAEGDTQYF. CDR3 coding DNA: TGCGCCAGCAGCGCCGAGGGAGATACGCAGTATTTT.

CDR3 DNA: TGTGCCAGCAGTTACTTCGAGACTACCTCCTACAATGAGCAGTTCTTC. Its translation is CASSYFETTSYNEQFF. The chain carries TRBV6-2 or TRBV6-3 and TRBJ2-1; D is perhaps TRBD2 (5 bases). The V gene lost 1 base and the J gene lost 0 bases, with 10 bases spanning the gap. Per germline, CDR1 MNHEY and CDR2 SVGEGT. The CDR3 totals 16 residues.

The genes are TRBV19 and TRBJ2-3; TRBD2 aligns across 12 bases. V gave up 5 bases and J gave up 1 base; unmatched junction bases: 16. The CDR3 loop spans 20 amino acids. Germline CDR1 and CDR2: LNHDA and SQIVND (reference sequence). CDR3 DNA: TGTGCCAGTAGTTCCCCACCCGGTCTAGCGGGGGGGTTCGGCACAGATACGCAGTATTTT. Protein: CASSSPPGLAGGFGTDTQYF.

This clonotype was seen more than once but under ten times. In nucleotides, the CDR3 is TGCGCCAGCAGCCAAAGACAGGGGGCGGCGTCCGAGCAGTACTTC. Protein: CASSQRQGAASEQYF. This chain joins TRBV4-3 and TRBJ2-7; TRBD1 aligns across 10 bases. Germline values: CDR1 LGHNA, CDR2 YSLEER. The CDR3 extends over 15 amino acids. V gave up 2 bases and J gave up 6 bases; unmatched junction bases: 7.

This clonotype was observed at least ten times. The chain combines TRBV20-1 with TRBJ2-5; no reliable D call. CDR1 and CDR2 (germline): DFQATT, SNEGSKA (reference sequence). The V and J ends lost 5 bases and 2 bases respectively, with 18 bases between them. CDR3 length: 15 amino acids. The CDR3 sequence is CSARPADAQQETQYF. The CDR3 nucleotides read TGCAGTGCTCGTCCCGCCGATGCCCAGCAAGAGACCCAGTACTTC.

The V and J genes are TRBV6-1 and TRBJ1-4, with D unclear. V gave up 3 bases and J gave up 8 bases, with 4 bases separating them. From germline, CDR1 is MNHNS and CDR2 SASEGT. CDR3 length: 11 residues. The CDR3, as DNA: TGTGCCAGCAGTGACAGCGAAAAACTGTTTTTT. It encodes CASSDSEKLFF.

The chain links TRBV10-3 to TRBJ2-1; D might be TRBD2 (6 bases). Germline V lookup: CDR1 ENHRY, CDR2 SYGVKD. Deletions cut 4 bases from V and 8 bases from J, with 9 bases between. The CDR3 is 12 amino acids. CDR3 residues: CAISAGGDEQFF. The CDR3 DNA reads TGTGCCATCAGTGCTGGAGGGGATGAGCAGTTCTTC.

This clonotype was counted only a few times. The chain has TRBV30 and TRBJ1-1; 10 bases align to TRBD1. CDR1 is GTSNPN, CDR2 SVGIG, per germline (reference sequence). V gave up 2 bases and J gave up 0 bases; unmatched junction bases: 6. The CDR3 totals 16 residues. Here the CDR3 DNA reads TGTGCCTGGAGTTCGACAGGGGGCCCGTTGAACACTGAAGCTTTCTTT. It encodes CAWSSTGGPLNTEAFF.

The genes are TRBV14 and TRBJ2-3; D unresolved. Trimming took 4 bases from V and 1 from J, leaving 12 bases between them. This CDR3 comprises 15 residues. Germline lookup yields CDR1 SGHDN and CDR2 FVKESK. CDR3 residues: CASSPILGRTDTQYF. As DNA, the CDR3 is TGTGCCAGCAGCCCAATCTTGGGTCGCACAGATACGCAGTATTTT.

This clonotype appeared many times. V gene TRBV28 combines with J gene TRBJ2-1; 7 bases map to TRBD1. The germline CDR1 and CDR2 sequences are MDHEN and SYDVKM. V gave up 6 bases and J gave up 4 bases; unmatched junction bases: 9. The CDR3 length is 15 residues. The CDR3 DNA reads as TGTGCCAGCAGAACCCCCGGGACAGTATACAATGAGCAGTTCTTC. Translated, it gives CASRTPGTVYNEQFF.

CDR3 in DNA: TGTGCCAGCAGCTTGGACGGAGACAATAACTATGGCTACACCTTC. Translation: CASSLDGDNNYGYTF. This sequence joins TRBV11-2 and TRBJ1-2; D gene uncertain. V was clipped by 3 bases and J by 1 base, with 12 bases between them. This CDR3 region has 15 residues. Per the germline V gene, CDR1 is SGHAT and CDR2 is FQNNGV.

The chain carries TRBV12-3 or TRBV12-4 and TRBJ2-1, with 12 bases aligning to TRBD2. The trim removed 5 bases at V and 6 bases at J, leaving 8 bases unmatched. The CDR3 spans 16 residues. The CDR3 bases are TGTGCCAGCAGTCTCCCGACTAGCGGGGGAGGCAATGAGCAGTTCTTC. Translation: CASSLPTSGGGNEQFF.

This clonotype showed up just a few times. The rearrangement links TRBV12-3 or TRBV12-4 to TRBJ1-2, with D uncertain. The V and J ends lost 0 bases and 4 bases respectively, with 3 bases between them. The CDR3 contains 12 residues. The CDR3 is CASSLAIYGYTF. The DNA for the CDR3 is TGTGCCAGCAGTTTAGCGATCTATGGCTACACCTTC.

This clonotype was recorded at least ten times. The chain combines TRBV7-9 with TRBJ2-3; 8 bases are a match to TRBD2. CDR1 and CDR2 from the germline V gene are SEHNR and FQNEAQ (reference sequence). The CDR3 is 15 amino acids. Germline trimming cut 5 bases from V and 2 bases from J; bases unmatched to any gene: 6. The chain's CDR3 is CASSRRGGSTDTQYF. The DNA of the CDR3 is TGTGCCAGCAGCCGACGGGGGGGATCCACAGATACGCAGTATTTT.

This clonotype was counted only a few times. This CDR3 is CASTGTASWEQYF. DNA for the CDR3: TGCGCCAGCACCGGGACAGCAAGCTGGGAGCAGTACTTC. This chain joins TRBV5-1 and TRBJ2-7; TRBD1 matches 7 bases. Unmatched junction bases numbered 10, after V lost 6 bases and J lost 7 bases. CDR1 is SGHRS and CDR2 is YFSETQ in the germline V gene. The CDR3 has 13 residues.